One and the same sample provided the 29 T cell receptor beta chains below, sequenced in a study of OX40 agonist ivuxolimab in advanced cancers. Measured with immunoSEQ multiplex PCR; TCRdb has only the in-frame clones, and not every one. There are roughly 30,000 clones in the sample; around 90% occur only once, and roughly three fifths lies in the top ten. Sequenced material: CD4+ or CD8+ T cells sorted from blood, taken in a trial of the OX40 agonist ivuxolimab. These TCRs come from an adult with an advanced solid tumor such as melanoma, head and neck, liver or kidney cancer.

This chain links TRBV7-2 with TRBJ2-7, with D perhaps matching TRBD2 (6 bases). From germline, CDR1 is SGHTA and CDR2 FQGNSA. This CDR3 has 15 residues. V was clipped by 1 base and J by 2 bases, with 12 bases between them. This CDR3 is CASSLGIGGAYEQYF. CDR3 sequence (DNA): TGTGCCAGCAGCTTAGGAATAGGCGGGGCCTACGAGCAGTACTTC.

This clone was recorded only once. The V call is TRBV6-5, the J call TRBJ2-3, with a weak D call TRBD2 (5 bases). V dropped 0 bases and J dropped 5 bases, with 15 bases sitting between them. The germline CDR1 and CDR2 sequences are MNHEY and SVGAGI. CDR3 length: 16 residues. CDR3 loop: CASSYSRPPAGDTQYF. The CDR3 region has the DNA TGTGCCAGCAGTTACTCGAGACCCCCTGCGGGAGATACGCAGTATTTT.

The chain links TRBV4-2 to TRBJ2-7, with TRBD1 as a possible D gene (6 bases). Trimming left V 0 bases short and J 1 base short, with 13 bases between. Germline values: CDR1 LGHNA, CDR2 YNFKEQ. This CDR3 is built from 16 residues. CDR3 region: CASSQDRGHLSYEQYF. CDR3 DNA sequence: TGTGCCAGCAGCCAAGACAGGGGACATCTTTCCTACGAGCAGTACTTC.

The V call is TRBV10-3, the J call TRBJ1-2; TRBD1 is a possible D gene (6 bases). The CDR3 runs 14 residues. Trimming cost V 3 bases and J 2 bases, with 10 bases left between them. Per germline, CDR1 ENHRY and CDR2 SYGVKD. This CDR3 is CAISDQDRNYGYTF. The CDR3 nucleotides read TGTGCCATCAGTGACCAAGACAGGAACTATGGCTACACCTTC.

The rearrangement links TRBV30 to TRBJ1-6, with unresolved D. Looked up from germline, CDR1 is GTSNPN and CDR2 is SVGIG (reference sequence). With 0 bases removed from V and 10 bases from J, the gap between germline ends came to 10 bases. The CDR3 is 13 residues long. For the CDR3, the DNA is TGTGCCTGGAGTGTCCGGGGAGGCTCACCCCTCCACTTT. Amino acids: CAWSVRGGSPLHF.

This clone was seen a few times. The V call is TRBV5-1, the J call TRBJ1-6; perhaps TRBD1 as D (5 bases). The ends were cut back, 0 bases at V and 10 bases at J, with 11 bases in the middle. CDR1 is SGHRS and CDR2 is YFSETQ in the germline V gene. The CDR3 length is 14 residues. The CDR3 region is CASSLVGGRSPLHF. CDR3 coding DNA: TGCGCCAGCAGCTTGGTGGGGGGTCGGTCACCCCTCCACTTT.

The chain recombines TRBV6-5 with TRBJ1-1; D perhaps matches TRBD1 (5 bases). The CDR3 has 13 residues. CDR1 and CDR2 from the germline V gene are MNHEY and SVGAGI. With 6 bases removed from V and 8 bases from J, the gap between germline ends came to 16 bases. This CDR3 is CASRDKGEREAFF. CDR3 DNA: TGTGCCAGCAGAGACAAAGGGGAAAGGGAAGCTTTCTTT.

The CDR3 loop is CASSSLLEYGHEKLFF. CDR3 nucleotides: TGTGCCAGCAGTTCCCTACTCGAGTACGGACATGAAAAACTGTTTTTT. This chain joins TRBV6-5 and TRBJ1-4; D is ambiguous. This CDR3 contains 16 residues. Germline V gives CDR1 MNHEY, CDR2 SVGAGI. Trimming took off 4 bases at V and 6 bases at J, with 18 bases between the two ends.

The V call is TRBV11-2, the J call TRBJ2-3; TRBD2 matches 9 bases. The CDR3 length is 14 residues. The ends lost 0 bases at V and 10 bases at J; junction bases unmatched: 5. Looked up from germline, CDR1 is SGHAT and CDR2 is FQNNGV. CDR3: CASSLDAGGEAQYF. CDR3 in DNA: TGTGCCAGCAGCTTAGATGCGGGGGGGGAGGCGCAGTATTTT.

J is TRBJ2-7 and V is TRBV19, with D possibly TRBD1 on 7 matching bases. The CDR3 sequence is 13 residues long. V lost 10 bases and J 2 bases, leaving 15 bases between the germline ends. Germline V gene lookup returns CDR1 LNHDA and CDR2 SQIVND (reference sequence). This CDR3 is CATSAGQTYEQYF. In nucleotides, the CDR3 is TGTGCCACCTCGGCGGGACAGACCTACGAGCAGTACTTC.

J is TRBJ1-5 and V is TRBV19; D is uncertain. The CDR3 is 13 amino acids. The V gene's germline CDR1 is LNHDA and CDR2 SQIVND (reference sequence). V lost 5 bases and J lost 7, with 12 bases in between. CDR3 nucleotide sequence: TGTGCCAGTAGTGCGGACTTACCCCAGCCCCAGCATTTT. Amino acid sequence: CASSADLPQPQHF.

The rearrangement joins TRBV27 to TRBJ1-4, with D maybe TRBD1 (6 bases). Germline V CDR1 and CDR2: MNHEY, SMNVEV (reference sequence). Deletions cut 2 bases from V and 4 bases from J, with 8 bases between. The CDR3 is made up of 14 amino acids. The chain's CDR3 is CASSLGQLNEKLFF. The CDR3 DNA is TGTGCCAGCAGTTTAGGACAGCTTAATGAAAAACTGTTTTTT. Together with reference TRBV27 and TRBJ1-4, the CDR3 gives the full variable domain: EAQVTQNPRYLITVTGKKLTVTCSQNMNHEYMSWYRQDPGLGLRQIYYSMNVEVTDKGDVPEGYKVSRKEKRNFPLILESPSPNQTSLYFCASSLGQLNEKLFFGSGTQLSVL.

The chain has TRBV7-9 and TRBJ2-1, with TRBD2 identical over 7 bases. Germline CDR1 reads SEHNR; CDR2 reads FQNEAQ (reference sequence). The CDR3 covers 16 residues. Trimming cost V 5 bases and J 5 bases; bases outside gene matches: 12. The CDR3 nucleotides are TGTGCCAGCAGCCCCTCAGGAGCGGGGAGGGACAATGAGCAGTTCTTC. This encodes CASSPSGAGRDNEQFF.

This clone appeared a single time. The V call is TRBV5-4, the J call TRBJ2-7, with D perhaps matching TRBD1 (6 bases). The V and J ends lost 4 bases and 3 bases respectively, with 17 bases between them. CDR1 SGHNT and CDR2 YYREEE come from the germline V gene (reference sequence). The CDR3 has 15 residues. The CDR3 here is CASSPTGTPVYEQYF. CDR3 DNA sequence: TGTGCCAGCAGCCCGACCGGGACACCGGTCTACGAGCAGTACTTC.

This rearrangement joins TRBV5-4 to TRBJ2-7; TRBD1 might be the D (5 bases). Germline CDR1 and CDR2: SGHNT and YYREEE (reference sequence). The CDR3 consists of 13 residues. V was cut by 0 bases and J by 3 bases, with 7 bases left in between. The CDR3 DNA is TGTGCCAGCAGCTTGGCAGGGTTCTACGAGCAGTACTTC. Residues: CASSLAGFYEQYF.

V is TRBV9 and J is TRBJ1-2; no clear D. Germline V gene data show CDR1 as SGDLS and CDR2 as YYNGEE. The CDR3 length is 13 residues. V gave up 0 bases and J gave up 4 bases, with 7 bases separating them. The CDR3 reads CASSVGYGYGYTF. The CDR3, as DNA: TGTGCCAGCAGCGTAGGGTACGGCTATGGCTACACCTTC.

This rearrangement joins TRBV7-6 to TRBJ2-2; 12 nucleotides align to TRBD2. Per germline, CDR1 SGHVS and CDR2 FNYEAQ. The junction had 15 bases not matched to a gene; V was cut back by 5 bases and J by 5 bases. This CDR3 comprises 19 residues. Written as DNA, the CDR3 is TGTGCCAGCAGCCCTAGCGGGGGGGCCTTTAAGTCTGTTACCGGGGAGCTGTTTTTT. Translating it yields CASSPSGGAFKSVTGELFF.

The V gene is TRBV7-2, the J gene TRBJ2-7, with a tentative D call TRBD1 (6 bases). Germline values: CDR1 SGHTA, CDR2 FQGNSA. V was cut by 4 bases and J by 4 bases, with 14 bases left in between. The CDR3 consists of 14 residues. The CDR3 here is CASSSPGTSYEQYF. As DNA, the CDR3 is TGTGCCAGCAGCTCTCCAGGGACAAGTTACGAGCAGTACTTC.

The chain combines TRBV4-2 with TRBJ1-1, with a weak D call TRBD1 (5 bases). Deletions cut 0 bases from V and 7 bases from J, with 18 bases between. The germline V gene has CDR1 LGHNA and CDR2 YNFKEQ. The CDR3 length is 16 residues. CDR3 in amino acids: CASSQDWVGTGDEAFF. The CDR3 DNA is TGTGCCAGCAGCCAAGATTGGGTCGGGACCGGGGATGAAGCTTTCTTT.

This chain connects TRBV23-1 to TRBJ2-1; 9 nucleotides align to TRBD1. TRBV23-1 is filed as an ORF, its function uncertain. The CDR3 is 16 amino acids. The junction had 6 bases not matched to a gene; V was cut back by 2 bases and J by 4 bases. CDR3 coding DNA: TGCGCCAGCAGTCAAGGCGGGACAGGGTGGTACAATGAGCAGTTCTTC. Protein product: CASSQGGTGWYNEQFF.

The V gene is TRBV19, the J gene TRBJ2-7; D might be TRBD1 or TRBD2, each matching 5 bases. From germline, CDR1 is LNHDA and CDR2 SQIVND (reference sequence). The length of the CDR3 is 17 residues. Trimming stripped 4 bases from V and 6 bases from J, with 25 bases between. Here the CDR3 reads CASSTREGQGLLGEQYF. CDR3 DNA: TGTGCCAGTAGTACCCGTGAGGGGCAGGGCCTCTTGGGCGAGCAGTACTTC.

The rearrangement uses TRBV10-2 and TRBJ2-3, with 7 bases matching TRBD1. Germline trimming cut 5 bases from V and 2 bases from J; bases unmatched to any gene: 7. This CDR3 has 15 residues. Germline values: CDR1 WSHSY, CDR2 SAAADI. The chain's CDR3 is CASSFLGGATDTQYF. The CDR3 nucleotides are TGCGCCAGCAGTTTTTTAGGGGGCGCCACAGATACGCAGTATTTT.

V is TRBV4-3 and J is TRBJ2-4; TRBD1 or TRBD2 may be the D gene (6 bases each). Germline values: CDR1 LGHNA, CDR2 YSLEER. The CDR3 length is 17 residues. With 0 bases removed from V and 1 base from J, the gap between germline ends came to 13 bases. CDR3 sequence reads: CASSQDPGAMAKNIQYF. The CDR3 bases are TGCGCCAGCAGCCAAGATCCGGGGGCGATGGCCAAAAACATTCAGTACTTC.

The rearrangement links TRBV5-5 to TRBJ1-2; perhaps TRBD1 as D (6 bases). From germline, CDR1 is SGHKS and CDR2 YYEKEE (reference sequence). Trimming stripped 0 bases from V and 2 bases from J, with 8 bases between. This CDR3 contains 14 residues. CDR3 residues: CASSLADSNYGYTF. CDR3 coding DNA: TGTGCCAGCAGCTTGGCGGACAGCAACTATGGCTACACCTTC.

The chain employs TRBV30 and TRBJ2-3, with 8 positions matching TRBD1. Germline CDR1 GTSNPN, CDR2 SVGIG (reference sequence). The CDR3 is 14 amino acids. V was pared by 1 base and J by 1 base, with 1 base of the junction left unmatched. DNA of the CDR3: TGTGCCTGGAGTGCGACAGGGGGCACAGATACGCAGTATTTT. Translated: CAWSATGGTDTQYF.

This chain uses TRBV4-1 with TRBJ1-2; 9 bases fit TRBD1. Trimming at V came to 5 bases and at J to 3 bases, leaving 4 bases not matched to a gene. This CDR3 region has 14 residues. Germline lookup yields CDR1 MGHRA and CDR2 YSYEKL. DNA of the CDR3: TGCGCCAGCAGCGTTGACAGGGGGGACTATGGCTACACCTTC. Its protein is CASSVDRGDYGYTF.

In its sample, this clone ranks as large (0.1 to 1%). The chain links TRBV2 to TRBJ2-2; weak D call: TRBD2 (6 bases). V was clipped by 4 bases and J by 1 base, with 16 bases between them. The CDR3 extends over 17 amino acids. CDR1 is SNHLY, CDR2 FYNNEI, per germline. CDR3 in DNA: TGTGCCAGCAGTGTGTCCAGGAGGGGAGTGAACACCGGGGAGCTGTTTTTT. This gives the protein CASSVSRRGVNTGELFF. The variable domain in full, completed from reference TRBV2 and TRBJ2-2, reads EPEVTQTPSHQVTQMGQEVILRCVPISNHLYFYWYRQILGQKVEFLVSFYNNEISEKSEIFDDQFSVERPDGSNFTLKIRSTKLEDSAMYFCASSVSRRGVNTGELFFGEGSRLTVL.

The chain recombines TRBV7-9 with TRBJ2-1; D uncertain. The germline V gene has CDR1 SEHNR and CDR2 FQNEAQ (reference sequence). V lost 2 bases and J 7 bases, leaving 9 bases between the germline ends. The CDR3 is 13 amino acids. Here the CDR3 DNA reads TGTGCCAGCAGCTTAAGGGCGCGGAATGAGCAGTTCTTC. Translating it yields CASSLRARNEQFF.

V is TRBV2 and J is TRBJ1-6; perhaps TRBD1 as D (6 bases). V lost 7 bases, J lost 0 bases, and 16 bases lay in between. The CDR3 sequence is 17 residues long. CDR1 is SNHLY and CDR2 is FYNNEI in the germline V gene. CDR3 sequence: CASIGSGDSSYNSPLHF. As DNA, the CDR3 is TGTGCCAGCATAGGTTCAGGGGATAGCTCCTATAATTCACCCCTCCACTTT.